The following is a T cell receptor beta chain sequence with its context. Its cognate antigen is unknown. These data belong to a study of T cell responses to AZD1222 COVID-19 vaccine. Clones were sequenced by immunoSEQ multiplex PCR, and TCRdb holds only the in-frame ones, with some missing. The sample contains 200,000 or so clones, 85% to 90% of which appear only once. Broader study findings: Seropositive at baseline were only 5 to 7 AZD1222 recipients. Donors in the cohort were predominantly white British and more often female, and clonal diversity was possibly underestimated. Repertoire samples came only from after the peak T cell response. The study found Spike-specific TCR breadth and depth rose after two AZD1222 doses.

Between the trimmed V and J ends, which lost 6 bases and 5 bases, there was a span of 7 bases. Germline V lookup: CDR1 SNHLY, CDR2 FYNNEI. The CDR3 contains 11 residues. The sequence was obtained from an adult in good health. This specimen consisted of peripheral blood, obtained on day 0 of MenACWY control vaccination. V and J are TRBV2 and TRBJ2-5, with unresolved D. Here the CDR3 reads CASSPHETQYF. Here the CDR3 DNA reads TGTGCCAGCAGCCCTCACGAGACCCAGTACTTC.